The rows below give T cell receptor beta chains drawn from one sample of a study of blood T cell repertoires in COVID-19. Profiled with immunoSEQ multiplex PCR; TCRdb holds only in-frame clones, not every one. This sample has hundreds of thousands of clones; about 87% occur once, and the top ten carry around 0.3%. The sequenced material came from peripheral blood. The origin of the receptors is a woman younger than 35 with acute or convalescent COVID-19. CDR3s include the opening cysteine and the closing phenylalanine or tryptophan. Each record gives: clone size, J gene, V gene, D gene, CDR3 protein, CDR3 DNA. The D gene is left open where the match is weak. Expanded clones are given a class, and other clones once, few, many or no size at all.

clone_size: few
j_call: TRBJ1-6
v_call: TRBV29-1
d_call: -
cdr3_aa: CSVMTDYNSPLHF
cdr3_nt: TGCAGCGTTATGACAGATTATAATTCACCCCTCCACTTT

clone_size: -
j_call: TRBJ1-5
v_call: TRBV3-1/TRBV3-2
d_call: -
cdr3_aa: CASSQWGGATNQPQHF
cdr3_nt: TGTGCCAGCAGCCAATGGGGGGGGGCAACTAATCAGCCCCAGCATTTT

clone_size: -
j_call: TRBJ2-2
v_call: TRBV7-3
d_call: -
cdr3_aa: CASSSGDGELFF
cdr3_nt: TGTGCCAGCAGCTCGGGAGACGGGGAGCTGTTTTTT

clone_size: -
j_call: TRBJ1-5
v_call: TRBV5-6
d_call: TRBD1
cdr3_aa: CASSLGGDRIYQPQHF
cdr3_nt: TGTGCCAGCAGCTTGGGCGGGGACAGGATCTATCAGCCCCAGCATTTT

clone_size: -
j_call: TRBJ1-1
v_call: TRBV6-5
d_call: TRBD1
cdr3_aa: CASSDGTGSPEAFF
cdr3_nt: TGTGCCAGCAGCGACGGGACAGGGTCGCCTGAAGCTTTCTTT

clone_size: -
j_call: TRBJ1-1
v_call: TRBV9
d_call: -
cdr3_aa: CASTSIGGNTEAFF
cdr3_nt: TGTGCCAGCACCAGCATAGGGGGAAACACTGAAGCTTTCTTT

clone_size: -
j_call: TRBJ1-1
v_call: TRBV5-1
d_call: -
cdr3_aa: CASSLVQGMNTEAFF
cdr3_nt: TGCGCCAGCAGCTTGGTCCAGGGCATGAACACTGAAGCTTTCTTT

clone_size: -
j_call: TRBJ1-2
v_call: TRBV12-3/TRBV12-4
d_call: -
cdr3_aa: CASGWSDYGYTF
cdr3_nt: TGTGCCAGCGGATGGAGTGACTATGGCTACACCTTC

clone_size: -
j_call: TRBJ2-5
v_call: TRBV27
d_call: -
cdr3_aa: CASSLMAGSQETQYF
cdr3_nt: TGTGCCAGCAGTTTAATGGCAGGAAGTCAAGAGACCCAGTACTTC

clone_size: -
j_call: TRBJ2-3
v_call: TRBV5-1
d_call: -
cdr3_aa: CASSRELQGSTDTQYF
cdr3_nt: TGCGCCAGCAGCCGAGAGCTACAGGGATCAACAGATACGCAGTATTTT

clone_size: -
j_call: TRBJ1-4
v_call: TRBV6-5
d_call: -
cdr3_aa: CASSRGTERAEKLFF
cdr3_nt: TGTGCCAGCAGCCGGGGGACGGAGCGGGCTGAAAAACTGTTTTTT

clone_size: -
j_call: TRBJ1-5
v_call: TRBV24-1
d_call: -
cdr3_aa: CATGGAGGSNQPQHF
cdr3_nt: TGTGCCACCGGGGGGGCTGGGGGTAGCAATCAGCCCCAGCATTTT

clone_size: -
j_call: TRBJ1-1
v_call: TRBV27
d_call: -
cdr3_aa: CASSLGGGRTEAFF
cdr3_nt: TGTGCCAGCAGTTTAGGGGGGGGCCGCACTGAAGCTTTCTTT

clone_size: -
j_call: TRBJ1-3
v_call: TRBV3-1/TRBV3-2
d_call: -
cdr3_aa: CASTDRVLSGNTIYF
cdr3_nt: TGTGCCAGCACCGACCGGGTTCTCTCTGGAAACACCATATATTTT

clone_size: -
j_call: TRBJ2-7
v_call: TRBV24-1
d_call: TRBD1
cdr3_aa: CATKPGTGSYEQYF
cdr3_nt: TGTGCCACAAAGCCCGGGACAGGCTCCTACGAGCAGTACTTC

clone_size: -
j_call: TRBJ1-2
v_call: TRBV14
d_call: -
cdr3_aa: CASSQDIGGGYGYTF
cdr3_nt: TGTGCCAGCAGCCAAGATATCGGGGGAGGCTATGGCTACACCTTC

clone_size: -
j_call: TRBJ1-3
v_call: TRBV7-3
d_call: -
cdr3_aa: CASSVSRGNTIYF
cdr3_nt: TGTGCCAGCAGCGTGAGCCGCGGAAACACCATATATTTT

clone_size: -
j_call: TRBJ1-5
v_call: TRBV29-1
d_call: TRBD1
cdr3_aa: CSVAWDSAGPQHF
cdr3_nt: TGCAGCGTCGCTTGGGACAGTGCGGGGCCCCAGCATTTT

clone_size: -
j_call: TRBJ1-1
v_call: TRBV5-6
d_call: -
cdr3_aa: CASSKGGGTEAFF
cdr3_nt: TGTGCCAGCAGCAAGGGCGGAGGAACTGAAGCTTTCTTT

clone_size: -
j_call: TRBJ2-7
v_call: TRBV6-5
d_call: -
cdr3_aa: CASLRGTRTYEQYF
cdr3_nt: TGTGCCAGCCTCAGGGGGACTCGTACCTACGAGCAGTACTTC

clone_size: -
j_call: TRBJ1-4
v_call: TRBV28
d_call: -
cdr3_aa: CASSFNSIRGEKLFF
cdr3_nt: TGTGCCAGCAGTTTTAACTCCATACGGGGTGAAAAACTGTTTTTT

clone_size: -
j_call: TRBJ1-3
v_call: TRBV5-6
d_call: -
cdr3_aa: CASSPRSGRAANTIYF
cdr3_nt: TGTGCCAGCAGCCCCCGGTCGGGCAGGGCGGCGAACACCATATATTTT

clone_size: -
j_call: TRBJ1-1
v_call: TRBV7-9
d_call: -
cdr3_aa: CASSLKSDTEAFF
cdr3_nt: TGTGCCAGCAGCTTAAAATCGGACACTGAAGCTTTCTTT

clone_size: -
j_call: TRBJ2-5
v_call: TRBV4-3
d_call: -
cdr3_aa: CASSQEFGAGETQYF
cdr3_nt: TGCGCCAGCAGCCAAGAATTTGGGGCAGGGGAGACCCAGTACTTC

clone_size: -
j_call: TRBJ1-1
v_call: TRBV5-1
d_call: TRBD1
cdr3_aa: CASSQKQGLTEAFF
cdr3_nt: TGCGCCAGCAGCCAGAAACAGGGGTTGACTGAAGCTTTCTTT

clone_size: -
j_call: TRBJ1-1
v_call: TRBV6-1
d_call: -
cdr3_aa: CASSEKVGWVEAFF
cdr3_nt: TGTGCCAGCAGTGAAAAGGTCGGGTGGGTTGAAGCTTTCTTT

clone_size: -
j_call: TRBJ2-1
v_call: TRBV27
d_call: -
cdr3_aa: CASSLGPNNEQFF
cdr3_nt: TGTGCCAGCAGTTTAGGGCCGAACAATGAGCAGTTCTTC

clone_size: -
j_call: TRBJ1-2
v_call: TRBV29-1
d_call: TRBD1
cdr3_aa: CSVEGYPTGFHGYTF
cdr3_nt: TGCAGCGTTGAAGGATACCCGACAGGGTTCCATGGCTACACCTTC

clone_size: once
j_call: TRBJ2-7
v_call: TRBV5-1
d_call: -
cdr3_aa: CASSFGVSYEQYF
cdr3_nt: TGCGCCAGCAGCTTCGGGGTATCCTACGAGCAGTACTTC

clone_size: -
j_call: TRBJ2-2
v_call: TRBV7-2
d_call: -
cdr3_aa: CASKSGAAGELFF
cdr3_nt: TGTGCCAGCAAGAGTGGGGCCGCCGGGGAGCTGTTTTTT

clone_size: -
j_call: TRBJ2-3
v_call: TRBV5-4
d_call: TRBD2
cdr3_aa: CASSFPLAGGQDTQYF
cdr3_nt: TGTGCCAGCAGCTTCCCCTTAGCGGGGGGCCAGGATACGCAGTATTTT

clone_size: -
j_call: TRBJ1-5
v_call: TRBV18
d_call: TRBD1
cdr3_aa: CASSSQGDQPQHF
cdr3_nt: TGTGCCAGCTCGTCACAGGGGGATCAGCCCCAGCATTTT

clone_size: -
j_call: TRBJ2-1
v_call: TRBV9
d_call: -
cdr3_aa: CASSAGGEQFF
cdr3_nt: TGTGCCAGCAGCGCGGGCGGGGAGCAGTTCTTC